This T cell receptor (beta chain) stems from a study of blood T cell repertoires in COVID-19. Some clones are missing from TCRdb's copy, which holds only in-frame ones; the method was immunoSEQ multiplex PCR. The table records 250,000 or so clones, approximately 86% of them present only once. The length of the CDR3 is 18 residues. Germline CDR1 SGHDN, CDR2 FVKESK. The V segment lost 3 bases and the J segment 1 base; nucleotides outside the gene matches: 8. The chain has TRBV14 and TRBJ2-7; the match to TRBD2 covers 14 bases. The sample was PBMCs or T cells enriched from blood (not recorded which). The source of this sequence is a woman aged 18-29 years who had recovered from COVID-19. The CDR3 DNA reads TGTGCCAGCAGCCAGATTGGGACTAGCGGGAGTTCGTCCTACGAGCAGTACTTC. Translated: CASSQIGTSGSSSYEQYF.